This note documents a single T cell receptor (beta chain) sequence. CDR3 length: 16 amino acids. V gave up 0 bases and J gave up 9 bases, with 15 bases separating them. The germline CDR1 and CDR2 sequences are MNHNS and SASEGT. The data belong to a study of cytomegalovirus exposure and HLA in healthy donors. The PCR made use of 60 Vbeta and 13 Jbeta primers. Method: immunoSEQ multiplex PCR; TCRdb's copy keeps in-frame clones and lacks some. The table has roughly 120,000 clones, 65% to 80% seen once. The rearrangement joins TRBV6-1 to TRBJ1-6, with D perhaps TRBD1 (5 bases). The sequencing sample was made of PBMCs. This sequence was found in a human donor in good health. The CDR3 DNA reads as TGTGCCAGCAGTGAAGCATTATCCAGGGCAGGTTCACCCCTCCACTTT. It is translated as CASSEALSRAGSPLHF.